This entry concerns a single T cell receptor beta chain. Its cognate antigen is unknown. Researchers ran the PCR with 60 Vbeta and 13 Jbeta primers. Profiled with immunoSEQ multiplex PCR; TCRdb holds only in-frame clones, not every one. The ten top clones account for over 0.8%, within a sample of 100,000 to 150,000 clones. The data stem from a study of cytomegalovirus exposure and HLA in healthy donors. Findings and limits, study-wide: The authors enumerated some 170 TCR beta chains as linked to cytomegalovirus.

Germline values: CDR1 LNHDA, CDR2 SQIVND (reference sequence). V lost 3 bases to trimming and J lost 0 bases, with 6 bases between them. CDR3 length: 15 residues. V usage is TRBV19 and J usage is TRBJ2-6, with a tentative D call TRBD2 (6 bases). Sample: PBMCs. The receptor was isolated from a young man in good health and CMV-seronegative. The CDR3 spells CASSMGGSGANVLTF. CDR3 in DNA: TGTGCCAGTAGTATGGGGGGCTCTGGGGCCAACGTCCTGACTTTC. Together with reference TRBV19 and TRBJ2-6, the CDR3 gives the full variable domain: DGGITQSPKYLFRKEGQNVTLSCEQNLNHDAMYWYRQDPGQGLRLIYYSQIVNDFQKGDIAEGYSVSREKKESFPLTVTSAQKNPTAFYLCASSMGGSGANVLTFGAGSRLTVL.